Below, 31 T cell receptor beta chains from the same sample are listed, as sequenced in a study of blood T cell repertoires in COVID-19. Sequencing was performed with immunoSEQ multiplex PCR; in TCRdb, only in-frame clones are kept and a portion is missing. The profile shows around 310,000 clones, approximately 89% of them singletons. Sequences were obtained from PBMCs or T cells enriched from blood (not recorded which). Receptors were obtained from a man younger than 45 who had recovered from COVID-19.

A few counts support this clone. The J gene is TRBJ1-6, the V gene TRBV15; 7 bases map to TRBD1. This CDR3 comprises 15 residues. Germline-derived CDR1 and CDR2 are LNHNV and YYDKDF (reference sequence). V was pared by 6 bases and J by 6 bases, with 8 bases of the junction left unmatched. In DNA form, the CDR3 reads TGTGCCACCAGTCGACAGGGTTTGGCTAATTCACCCCTCCACTTT. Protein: CATSRQGLANSPLHF.

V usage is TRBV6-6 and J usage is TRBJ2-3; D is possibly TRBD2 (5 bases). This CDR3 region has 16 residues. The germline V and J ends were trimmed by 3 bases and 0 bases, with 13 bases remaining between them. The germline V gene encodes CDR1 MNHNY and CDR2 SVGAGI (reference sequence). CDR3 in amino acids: CASSYYVRASTDTQYF. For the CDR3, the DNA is TGTGCCAGCAGTTATTACGTGAGGGCCAGCACAGATACGCAGTATTTT.

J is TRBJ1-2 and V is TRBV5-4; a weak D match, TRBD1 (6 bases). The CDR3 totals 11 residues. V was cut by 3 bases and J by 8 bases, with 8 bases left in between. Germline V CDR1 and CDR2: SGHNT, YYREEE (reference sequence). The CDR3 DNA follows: TGTGCCAGCAGCTCTAGGGGGGGCTACACCTTC. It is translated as CASSSRGGYTF.

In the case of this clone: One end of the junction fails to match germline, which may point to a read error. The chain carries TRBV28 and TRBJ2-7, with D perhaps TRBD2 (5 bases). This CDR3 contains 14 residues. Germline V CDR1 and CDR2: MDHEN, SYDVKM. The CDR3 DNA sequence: TGTACCAGCAGTTTAGCACGGACTTCAAACGAGCAGTACTTC. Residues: CTSSLARTSNEQYF. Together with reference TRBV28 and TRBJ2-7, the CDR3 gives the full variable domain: DVKVTQSSRYLVKRTGEKVFLECVQDMDHENMFWYRQDPGLGLRLIYFSYDVKMKEKGDIPEGYSVSREKKERFSLILESASTNQTSMYLCTSSLARTSNEQYFGPGTRLTVT.

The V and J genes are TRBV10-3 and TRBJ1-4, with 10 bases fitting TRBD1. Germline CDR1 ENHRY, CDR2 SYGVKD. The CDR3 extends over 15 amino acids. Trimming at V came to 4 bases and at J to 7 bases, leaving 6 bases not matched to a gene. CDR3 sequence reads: CAISVSGTGVEKLFF. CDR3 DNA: TGTGCCATCAGTGTTTCCGGGACAGGGGTTGAAAAACTGTTTTTT.

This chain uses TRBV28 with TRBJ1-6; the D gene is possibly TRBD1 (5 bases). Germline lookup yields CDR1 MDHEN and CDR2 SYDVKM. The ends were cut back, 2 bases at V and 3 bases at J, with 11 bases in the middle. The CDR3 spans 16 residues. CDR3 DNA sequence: TGTGCCAGCAGTTTACCCAGGGCGGACTATAATTCACCCCTCCACTTT. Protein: CASSLPRADYNSPLHF.

CDR3 DNA sequence: TGTGCCACCCGAACAGGGGGCCATGATGGCTACACCTTC. Protein: CATRTGGHDGYTF. The V call is TRBV10-3, the J call TRBJ1-2; 9 bases agree with TRBD1. Germline V gene lookup returns CDR1 ENHRY and CDR2 SYGVKD. V was clipped by 10 bases and J by 6 bases; unmatched bases: 9. The CDR3 spans 13 residues.

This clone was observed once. The CDR3 is CASSIELHTDTQYF. In DNA, the CDR3 is TGTGCCAGTAGTATTGAACTTCACACAGATACGCAGTATTTT. The V and J genes are TRBV19 and TRBJ2-3; no clear D gene. The length of the CDR3 is 14 residues. V lost 3 bases and J lost 2, with 9 bases in between. Germline V CDR1 and CDR2: LNHDA, SQIVND (reference sequence).

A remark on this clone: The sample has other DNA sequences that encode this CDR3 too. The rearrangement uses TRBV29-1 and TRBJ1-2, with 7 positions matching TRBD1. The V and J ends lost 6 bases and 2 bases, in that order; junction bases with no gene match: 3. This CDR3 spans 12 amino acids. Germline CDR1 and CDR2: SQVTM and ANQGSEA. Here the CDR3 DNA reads TGCAGCGTCGTGACAGGGAACTATGGCTACACCTTC. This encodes CSVVTGNYGYTF.

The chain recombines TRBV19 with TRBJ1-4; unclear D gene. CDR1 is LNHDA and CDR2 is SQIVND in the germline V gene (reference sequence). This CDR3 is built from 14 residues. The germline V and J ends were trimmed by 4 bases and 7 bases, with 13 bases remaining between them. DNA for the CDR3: TGTGCCAGTAGTACGGCGGGAGAAAGTGAAAAACTGTTTTTT. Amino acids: CASSTAGESEKLFF.

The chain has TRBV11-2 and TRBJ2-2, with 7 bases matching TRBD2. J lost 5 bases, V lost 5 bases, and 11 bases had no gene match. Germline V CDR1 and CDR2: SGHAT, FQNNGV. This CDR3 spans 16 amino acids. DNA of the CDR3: TGTGCCAGCAGCGTGGGGAGGGGTGCATTGACCGGGGAGCTGTTTTTT. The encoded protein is CASSVGRGALTGELFF.

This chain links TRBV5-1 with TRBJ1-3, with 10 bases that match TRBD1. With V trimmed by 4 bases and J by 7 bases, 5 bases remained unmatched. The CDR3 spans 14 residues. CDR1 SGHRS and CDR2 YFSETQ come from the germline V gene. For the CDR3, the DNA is TGCGCCAGCAGCCCGGAGGGACAGGGGAACACCATATATTTT. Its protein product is CASSPEGQGNTIYF.

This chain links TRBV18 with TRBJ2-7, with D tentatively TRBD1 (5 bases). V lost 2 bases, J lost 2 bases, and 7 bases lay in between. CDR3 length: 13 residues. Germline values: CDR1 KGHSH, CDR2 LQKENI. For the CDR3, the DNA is TGTGCCAGCTCACCAGGGGCCACCTACGAGCAGTACTTC. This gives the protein CASSPGATYEQYF. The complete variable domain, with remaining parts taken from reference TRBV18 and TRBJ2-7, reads NAGVMQNPRHLVRRRGQEARLRCSPMKGHSHVYWYRQLPEEGLKFMVYLQKENIIDESGMPKERFSAEFPKEGPSILRIQQVVRGDSAAYFCASSPGATYEQYFGPGTRLTVT.

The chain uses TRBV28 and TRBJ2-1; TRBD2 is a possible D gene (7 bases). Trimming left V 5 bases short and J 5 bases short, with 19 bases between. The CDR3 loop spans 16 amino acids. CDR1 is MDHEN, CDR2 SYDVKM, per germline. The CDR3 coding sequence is TGTGCCAGCAGTCCCCCCGGGGAGGGGGAAAACAATGAGCAGTTCTTC. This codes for CASSPPGEGENNEQFF.

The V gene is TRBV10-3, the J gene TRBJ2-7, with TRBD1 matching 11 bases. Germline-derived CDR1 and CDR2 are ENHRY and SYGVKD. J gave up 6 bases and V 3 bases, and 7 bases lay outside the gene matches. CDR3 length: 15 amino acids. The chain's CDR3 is CAISDTGQGALEQYF. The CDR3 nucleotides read TGTGCCATCAGTGACACCGGACAGGGGGCCCTCGAGCAGTACTTC.

For the CDR3, the DNA is TGTGCCAGCACCTTCTACAGGGACATGAACACTGAAGCTTTCTTT. It translates to CASTFYRDMNTEAFF. The chain recombines TRBV7-9 with TRBJ1-1, with TRBD1 as a possible D gene (6 bases). The CDR3 runs to 15 residues. Germline-derived CDR1 and CDR2 are SEHNR and FQNEAQ (reference sequence). V shed 7 bases and J shed 0 bases, with 15 bases lying between them.

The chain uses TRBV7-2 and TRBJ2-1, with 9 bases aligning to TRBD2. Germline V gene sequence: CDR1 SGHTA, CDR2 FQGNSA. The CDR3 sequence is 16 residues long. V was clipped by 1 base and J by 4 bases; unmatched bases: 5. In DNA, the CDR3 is TGTGCCAGCAGCTTAGTTAGACTAGCGGTTTACAATGAGCAGTTCTTC. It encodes CASSLVRLAVYNEQFF.

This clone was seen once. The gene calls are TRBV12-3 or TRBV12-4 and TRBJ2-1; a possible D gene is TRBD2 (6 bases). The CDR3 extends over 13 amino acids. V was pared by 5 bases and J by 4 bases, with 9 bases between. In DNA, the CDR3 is TGTGCCAGCAGTCGGGACTCGTACAATGAGCAGTTCTTC. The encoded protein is CASSRDSYNEQFF.

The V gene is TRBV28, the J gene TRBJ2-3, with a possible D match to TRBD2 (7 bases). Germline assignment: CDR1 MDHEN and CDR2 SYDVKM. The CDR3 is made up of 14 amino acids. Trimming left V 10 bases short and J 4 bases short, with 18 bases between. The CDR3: CATNLGGRADTQYF. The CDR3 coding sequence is TGTGCCACCAACTTGGGGGGGCGGGCAGATACGCAGTATTTT.

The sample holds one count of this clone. The CDR3 DNA reads TGTGCCAGCAGCTTAGACCGGGGTTCCTACAATGAGCAGTTCTTC. Translating it yields CASSLDRGSYNEQFF. The rearrangement uses TRBV7-2 and TRBJ2-1; a weak D match, TRBD2 (5 bases). V was trimmed by 1 base and J by 1 base, leaving 8 bases between them. The germline V gene encodes CDR1 SGHTA and CDR2 FQGNSA. The CDR3 is 15 amino acids. Looking up the rest from reference TRBV7-2 and TRBJ2-1 gives the full variable domain: GAGVSQSPSNKVTEKGKDVELRCDPISGHTALYWYRQSLGQGLEFLIYFQGNSAPDKSGLPSDRFSAERTGGSVSTLTIQRTQQEDSAVYLCASSLDRGSYNEQFFGPGTRLTVL.

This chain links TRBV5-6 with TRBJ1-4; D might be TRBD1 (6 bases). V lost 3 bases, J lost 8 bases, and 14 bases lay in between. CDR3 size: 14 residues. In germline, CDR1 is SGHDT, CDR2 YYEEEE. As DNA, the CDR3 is TGTGCCAGCAGCTACACAGGGTCGAGGGAAAAACTGTTTTTT. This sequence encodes CASSYTGSREKLFF.

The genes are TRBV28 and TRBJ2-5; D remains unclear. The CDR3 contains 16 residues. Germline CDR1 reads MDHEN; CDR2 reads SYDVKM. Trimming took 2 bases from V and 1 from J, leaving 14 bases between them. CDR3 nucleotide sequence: TGTGCCAGCAGTTTAGGGTCCCTCGGGTTCCAAGAGACCCAGTACTTC. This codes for CASSLGSLGFQETQYF. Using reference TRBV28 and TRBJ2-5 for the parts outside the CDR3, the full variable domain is DVKVTQSSRYLVKRTGEKVFLECVQDMDHENMFWYRQDPGLGLRLIYFSYDVKMKEKGDIPEGYSVSREKKERFSLILESASTNQTSMYLCASSLGSLGFQETQYFGPGTRLLVL.

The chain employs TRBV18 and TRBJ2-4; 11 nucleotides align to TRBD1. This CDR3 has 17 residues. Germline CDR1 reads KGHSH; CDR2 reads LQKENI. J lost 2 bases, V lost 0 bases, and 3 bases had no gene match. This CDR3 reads CASSPPGTGGSKNIQYF. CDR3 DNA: TGTGCCAGCTCACCACCGGGGACAGGGGGATCCAAAAACATTCAGTACTTC.

Here the CDR3 DNA reads TGTGCCAGCAGCTCCACTCTAGCGGGGGGGCCGGAGTTCTTC. Translation gives CASSSTLAGGPEFF. This chain uses TRBV11-3 with TRBJ2-1, with 12 positions matching TRBD2. The V gene's germline CDR1 is SGHNT and CDR2 YENEEA. V shed 4 bases and J 14 bases; nucleotides not matched to a gene: 9. The CDR3 runs 14 residues.

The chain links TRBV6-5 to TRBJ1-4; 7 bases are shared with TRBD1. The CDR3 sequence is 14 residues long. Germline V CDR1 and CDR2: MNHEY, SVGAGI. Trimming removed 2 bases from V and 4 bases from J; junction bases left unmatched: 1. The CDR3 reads CASSYGTDNEKLFF. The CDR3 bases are TGTGCCAGCAGTTACGGGACAGATAATGAAAAACTGTTTTTT.

CDR3 loop: CAISGPPGETQYF. In nucleotides, the CDR3 is TGTGCCATCAGTGGGCCCCCCGGGGAGACCCAGTACTTC. The rearrangement joins TRBV10-3 to TRBJ2-5, with no clear D. Trimming removed 4 bases at V and 5 bases at J, with 11 bases between. This CDR3 is built from 13 residues. Germline V CDR1 and CDR2: ENHRY, SYGVKD.

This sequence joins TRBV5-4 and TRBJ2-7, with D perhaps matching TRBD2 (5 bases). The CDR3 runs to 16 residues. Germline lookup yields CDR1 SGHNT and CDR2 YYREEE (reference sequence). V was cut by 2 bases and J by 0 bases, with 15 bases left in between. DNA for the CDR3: TGTGCCAGCAGCTTCGATGGACTCATGAGCTCCTACGAGCAGTACTTC. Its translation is CASSFDGLMSSYEQYF.

CDR3 in amino acids: CASSFQGRGTYEQYF. In DNA form, the CDR3 reads TGTGCCAGCAGCTTTCAGGGACGCGGGACCTACGAGCAGTACTTC. The rearrangement links TRBV11-3 to TRBJ2-7, with D tentatively TRBD2 (6 bases). The ends were cut back, 3 bases at V and 2 bases at J, with 14 bases in the middle. This CDR3 is 15 amino acids long. Germline CDR1 SGHNT, CDR2 YENEEA.

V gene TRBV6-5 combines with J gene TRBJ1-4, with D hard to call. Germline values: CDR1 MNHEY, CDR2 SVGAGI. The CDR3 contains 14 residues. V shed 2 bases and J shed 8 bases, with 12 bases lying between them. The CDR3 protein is CASSYNGGGEKLFF. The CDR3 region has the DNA TGTGCCAGCAGTTACAATGGCGGTGGGGAAAAACTGTTTTTT.

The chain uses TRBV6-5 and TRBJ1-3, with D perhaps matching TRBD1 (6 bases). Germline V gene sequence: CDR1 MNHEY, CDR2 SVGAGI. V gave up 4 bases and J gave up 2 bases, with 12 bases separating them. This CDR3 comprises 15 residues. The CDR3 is CASSSTRGTGNTIYF. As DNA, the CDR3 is TGTGCCAGCAGTTCCACCAGGGGAACTGGAAACACCATATATTTT.

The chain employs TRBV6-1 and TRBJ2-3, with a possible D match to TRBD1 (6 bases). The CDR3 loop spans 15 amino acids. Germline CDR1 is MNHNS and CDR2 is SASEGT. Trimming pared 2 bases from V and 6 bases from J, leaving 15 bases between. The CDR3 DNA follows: TGTGCCAGCAGTGAACCCCCTTTCAGGGGTGATACGCAGTATTTT. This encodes CASSEPPFRGDTQYF.